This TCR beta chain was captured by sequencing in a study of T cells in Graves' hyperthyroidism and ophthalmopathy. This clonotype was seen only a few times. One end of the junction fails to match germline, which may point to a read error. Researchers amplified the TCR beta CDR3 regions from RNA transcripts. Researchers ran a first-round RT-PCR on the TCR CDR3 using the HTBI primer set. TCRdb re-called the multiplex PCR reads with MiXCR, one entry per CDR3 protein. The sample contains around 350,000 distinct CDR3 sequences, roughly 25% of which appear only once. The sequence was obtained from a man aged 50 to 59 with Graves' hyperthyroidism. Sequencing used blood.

The CDR3, as DNA: TGTGCCAGCAGTTCACAGGGGAACGCTGAAGCTTTCTTT. This translates into CASSSQGNAEAFF. The chain is built from TRBV6-1 and TRBJ1-1, with 7 bases lining up with TRBD1. The CDR3 is 13 residues long. Germline CDR1 and CDR2: MNHNS and SASEGT.